This T cell receptor beta chain stems from a study of CD8 T cells in ankylosing spondylitis. Study-level findings and limits: It was reported that disease-linked clones were significantly enriched in matched ankylosing spondylitis synovial fluid. The study identified a TCR beta motif of about eight highly homologous variants that appeared characteristic of ankylosing spondylitis blood.

V was clipped by 4 bases and J by 0 bases, with 15 bases between them. This CDR3 has 16 amino acids. For this clonotype: As yet, its antigen is unknown.

The TCR beta libraries were generated through quantitative 5'-RACE incorporating molecular barcodes. TCRdb re-derived calls from the 5' RACE reads in MiXCR, one entry per CDR3 protein. Here the sample spans 250,000 or so distinct CDR3 sequences, 20% to 30% being singletons. Sequenced: blood, either unsorted or a sorted T cell fraction (not recorded which). The V call is TRBV12-3 or TRBV12-4, the J call TRBJ2-5; a possible D gene is TRBD2 (5 bases). The source of this sequence is a male donor with ankylosing spondylitis or in good health (not recorded which). Here the CDR3 DNA reads TGTGCCAGCAGTTCCGAGGGCAGGCTATACCAAGAGACCCAGTACTTC. The encoded protein is CASSSEGRLYQETQYF.